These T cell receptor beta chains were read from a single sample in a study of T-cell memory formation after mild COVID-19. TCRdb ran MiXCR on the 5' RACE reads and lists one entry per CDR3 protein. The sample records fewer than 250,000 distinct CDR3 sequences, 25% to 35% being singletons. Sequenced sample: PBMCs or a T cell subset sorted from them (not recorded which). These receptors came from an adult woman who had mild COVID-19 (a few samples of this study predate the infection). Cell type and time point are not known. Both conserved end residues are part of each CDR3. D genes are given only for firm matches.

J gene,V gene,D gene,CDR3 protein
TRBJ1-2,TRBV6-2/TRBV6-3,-,CASSFGRRPTNYGYTF
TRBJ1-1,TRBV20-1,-,CSAEGEGNTEAFF
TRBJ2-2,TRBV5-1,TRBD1,CASGGGQGAGELFF
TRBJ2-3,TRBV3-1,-,CASRRKGNTDTQYF
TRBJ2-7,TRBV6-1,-,CASSEPTGIDYEQYF
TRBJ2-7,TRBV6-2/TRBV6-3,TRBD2,CASSYGRAGFEQYF
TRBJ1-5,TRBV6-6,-,CASSYSATGTQPQHF
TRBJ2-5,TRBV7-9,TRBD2,CASSLGFFSGEQETQYF
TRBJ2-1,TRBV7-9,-,CASRSRGPYNEQFF
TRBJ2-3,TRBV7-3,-,CASSWTPTDTQYF
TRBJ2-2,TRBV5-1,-,CASSPHQGGWTGELFF
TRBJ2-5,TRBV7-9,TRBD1,CASSFGQGLLETQYF
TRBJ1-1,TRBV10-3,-,CAINQPGLAEAFF
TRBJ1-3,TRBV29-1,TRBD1,CSVQTGTGRNTIYF
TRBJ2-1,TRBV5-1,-,CASSLVETLNEQFF
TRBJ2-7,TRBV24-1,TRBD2,CATSSWDSGTYEQYF
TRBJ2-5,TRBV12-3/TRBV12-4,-,CASSTDRMYSETQYF
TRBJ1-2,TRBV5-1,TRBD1,CASRPGGGTDGYTF
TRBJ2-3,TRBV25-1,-,CASSEYRDTQYF
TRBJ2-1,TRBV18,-,CASSPGYGDYNEQFF
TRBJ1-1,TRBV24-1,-,CATSGLNTEAFF
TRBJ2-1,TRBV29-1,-,CSVRGEGPNEQFF
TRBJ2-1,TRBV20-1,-,CSTSQGRVYNEQFF
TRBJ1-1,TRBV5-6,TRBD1,CASSLHRGGVTEAFF
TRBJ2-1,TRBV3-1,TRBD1,CASSLGTGVSYNEQFF
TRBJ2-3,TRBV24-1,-,CATSDTDTQYF
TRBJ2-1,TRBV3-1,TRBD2,CASSHPGLYNEQFF
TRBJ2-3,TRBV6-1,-,CASPHRETDTQYF
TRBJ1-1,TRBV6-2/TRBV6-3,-,CASSGTLNTEAFF
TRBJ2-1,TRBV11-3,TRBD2,CASSLQAGSYNEQFF
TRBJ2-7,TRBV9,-,CASSVLADSDEQYF
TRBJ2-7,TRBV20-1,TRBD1,CSASGQGYAYEQYF
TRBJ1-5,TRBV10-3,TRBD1,CAISGTGAKNQPQHF
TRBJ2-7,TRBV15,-,CATSRKDSYYEQYF
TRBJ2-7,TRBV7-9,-,CASSLVPGTYEQYF
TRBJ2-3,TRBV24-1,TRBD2,CATSDTWTSGTSTDTQYF
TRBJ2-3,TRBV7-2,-,CASSPGSRADTQYF